The 30 T cell receptor beta chains given below trace back to one sample, sequenced in a study of OX40 agonist ivuxolimab in advanced cancers. Profiling relied on immunoSEQ multiplex PCR, and the TCRdb table lists in-frame clones only, not all of them. Among about 82,000 clones listed, roughly 92% were seen once. The sequenced sample was CD4+ or CD8+ T cells sorted from blood, obtained in a trial of the OX40 agonist ivuxolimab. The source is an adult with an advanced solid tumor such as melanoma, head and neck, liver or kidney cancer.

The chain employs TRBV13 and TRBJ1-3; D perhaps matches TRBD1 (5 bases). The CDR3 loop spans 16 amino acids. V was shortened by 7 bases and J by 1 base, with 17 bases between the two germline ends. Germline V gives CDR1 PRHDT, CDR2 FYEKMQ (reference sequence). CDR3 region: CASTNRQGSSGNTIYF. CDR3 sequence (DNA): TGTGCCAGCACCAATCGGCAGGGCTCATCTGGAAACACCATATATTTT.

CDR3 residues: CASSPRTSGTSYEQYF. CDR3 nucleotide sequence: TGTGCCAGCTCACCTCGGACTAGCGGCACCTCCTACGAGCAGTACTTC. The chain has TRBV18 and TRBJ2-7, with 10 bases matching TRBD2. The CDR3 extends over 16 amino acids. From germline, CDR1 is KGHSH and CDR2 LQKENI. V was clipped by 3 bases and J by 0 bases; unmatched bases: 5.

The chain couples TRBV11-2 to TRBJ1-5, with no clear D. Germline values: CDR1 SGHAT, CDR2 FQNNGV. Trimming shortened V by 1 base and J by 6 bases, and 7 bases separated the two germline ends. This CDR3 is 13 amino acids long. The CDR3 DNA reads TGTGCCAGCAGCTTAGGGAGCGGTCAGCCCCAGCATTTT. It specifies CASSLGSGQPQHF.

The table lists this clone with a count of one. The V call is TRBV5-1, the J call TRBJ1-3; no reliable D call. Germline CDR1 is SGHRS and CDR2 is YFSETQ. This CDR3 spans 12 amino acids. Trimming left V 4 bases short and J 4 bases short, with 6 bases between. The CDR3 protein is CASSRDGNTIYF. CDR3 DNA sequence: TGCGCCAGCAGCCGCGACGGAAACACCATATATTTT.

The J gene is TRBJ1-1, the V gene TRBV27; possibly TRBD1 for D (5 bases). CDR1 is MNHEY, CDR2 SMNVEV, per germline (reference sequence). CDR3 length: 14 residues. Trimming cost V 6 bases and J 3 bases, with 14 bases left between them. The CDR3 DNA follows: TGTGCCAGCAGACAGGAGGGGAGAGACACTGAAGCTTTCTTT. It specifies CASRQEGRDTEAFF.

The chain links TRBV12-5 to TRBJ2-1; 15 bases are shared with TRBD2. V dropped 0 bases and J dropped 4; count of bases not matched to a gene: 19. The V gene's germline CDR1 is LGHNT and CDR2 FRNRAP. The length of the CDR3 is 23 residues. CDR3 in amino acids: CASGLVQTLGTSGGLRVYNEQFF. CDR3 DNA: TGTGCTAGTGGTTTGGTCCAAACCCTCGGGACTAGCGGGGGGCTGAGGGTGTACAATGAGCAGTTCTTC.

V is TRBV11-3 and J is TRBJ2-7; TRBD2 aligns across 12 bases. The length of the CDR3 is 15 residues. V lost 5 bases to trimming and J lost 1 base; unmatched junction nucleotides: 3. Looked up from germline, CDR1 is SGHNT and CDR2 is YENEEA. CDR3 loop: CASSRTSGESYEQYF. The CDR3 nucleotides are TGTGCCAGCAGCCGGACTAGCGGGGAGTCCTACGAGCAGTACTTC. Variable domain in full (rest from reference TRBV11-3 and TRBJ2-7): EAGVVQSPRYKIIEKKQPVAFWCNPISGHNTLYWYLQNLGQGPELLIRYENEEAVDDSQLPKDRFSAERLKGVDSTLKIQPAELGDSAVYLCASSRTSGESYEQYFGPGTRLTVT.

The chain carries TRBV4-2 and TRBJ1-2, with 8 nucleotides matching TRBD1. This CDR3 contains 15 residues. Germline V gives CDR1 LGHNA, CDR2 YNFKEQ. J was trimmed by 1 base and V by 2 bases; bases with no gene match: 3. The CDR3 DNA reads TGTGCCAGCAGCCAAAGGACAGGGCTTAACTATGGCTACACCTTC. It codes for CASSQRTGLNYGYTF.

This clone appeared a single time. V usage is TRBV7-9 and J usage is TRBJ1-2; 7 bases align to TRBD1. This CDR3 contains 13 residues. V gave up 5 bases and J gave up 2 bases; unmatched junction bases: 2. CDR1 is SEHNR and CDR2 is FQNEAQ in the germline V gene (reference sequence). The CDR3 sequence is CASSRGQNYGYTF. For the CDR3, the DNA is TGTGCCAGCAGCCGGGGACAGAACTATGGCTACACCTTC. The full variable domain, in which reference TRBV7-9 and TRBJ1-2 provide the parts outside the CDR3, is DTGVSQNPRHKITKRGQNVTFRCDPISEHNRLYWYRQTLGQGPEFLTYFQNEAQLEKSRLLSDRFSAERPKGSFSTLEIQRTEQGDSAMYLCASSRGQNYGYTFGSGTRLTVV.

The chain links TRBV7-9 to TRBJ2-5; D unresolved. The CDR3 consists of 11 residues. V lost 5 bases to trimming and J lost 5 bases, with 6 bases between them. CDR1 and CDR2 (germline): SEHNR, FQNEAQ (reference sequence). The CDR3 DNA reads as TGTGCCAGCAGCCGTGGGGAGACCCAGTACTTC. Its protein product is CASSRGETQYF.

The chain recombines TRBV5-4 with TRBJ1-2; D is undetermined. The V gene lost 0 bases and the J gene lost 0 bases, with 12 bases spanning the gap. The CDR3 length is 16 residues. CDR1 SGHNT and CDR2 YYREEE come from the germline V gene (reference sequence). The CDR3 nucleotides are TGTGCCAGCAGCTTGGGAGCCGGGGTAGCTAACTATGGCTACACCTTC. Encoded protein: CASSLGAGVANYGYTF.

The rearrangement uses TRBV18 and TRBJ2-1; D unclear. The CDR3 is made up of 14 amino acids. V lost 2 bases, J lost 4 bases, and 9 bases lay in between. Per the germline V gene, CDR1 is KGHSH and CDR2 is LQKENI. This CDR3 reads CASSPLADYNEQFF. CDR3 coding DNA: TGTGCCAGCTCACCATTAGCCGATTACAATGAGCAGTTCTTC.

The rearrangement uses TRBV21-1 and TRBJ2-7; the DNA was not used to check the table's D call, TRBD1. TRBV21-1 is given as a pseudogene. CDR3 size: 13 residues. The CDR3 nucleotides are TGTGCCAGCACAGGGTACGTCTCCTACGAGCAGTACTTC. Translation: CASTGYVSYEQYF.

A word on this clone: This CDR3 is also generated by other DNA sequences in the sample. The CDR3 DNA sequence: TGCGCCAGCAGCTTAGAGGGAGGCACTGAAGCTTTCTTT. Translated: CASSLEGGTEAFF. The chain joins TRBV5-1 to TRBJ1-1; D uncertain. The germline V gene has CDR1 SGHRS and CDR2 YFSETQ. The CDR3 consists of 13 residues. Trimming shortened V by 2 bases and J by 4 bases, and 9 bases separated the two germline ends.

This chain links TRBV6-5 with TRBJ1-1, with D possibly matching TRBD1 (6 bases). Germline assignment: CDR1 MNHEY and CDR2 SVGAGI. This CDR3 region has 14 residues. V was trimmed by 8 bases and J by 2 bases, leaving 15 bases between them. CDR3 DNA sequence: TGTGCCAGCCAGGGGTATGGGGGCAACACTGAAGCTTTCTTT. Its protein product is CASQGYGGNTEAFF.

This chain links TRBV5-4 with TRBJ2-3; D not resolved. Between the trimmed V and J ends, which lost 2 bases and 1 base, there was a span of 5 bases. The CDR3 covers 13 residues. The V gene's germline CDR1 is SGHNT and CDR2 YYREEE (reference sequence). CDR3 region: CASSFQGTDTQYF. The CDR3 DNA follows: TGTGCCAGCAGCTTCCAGGGCACAGATACGCAGTATTTT.

For the CDR3, the DNA is TGTGCCAGCAGTCGTGGGGAGGGTTTTAATTCACCCCTCCACTTT. Translation gives CASSRGEGFNSPLHF. The chain has TRBV5-5 and TRBJ1-6; D unclear. The CDR3 contains 15 residues. Germline V lookup: CDR1 SGHKS, CDR2 YYEKEE (reference sequence). The V gene lost 5 bases and the J gene lost 6 bases, with 15 bases spanning the gap.

The chain recombines TRBV5-1 with TRBJ1-1; 10 bases are shared with TRBD1. The germline V gene encodes CDR1 SGHRS and CDR2 YFSETQ. The trim removed 4 bases at V and 3 bases at J, leaving 6 bases unmatched. The CDR3 has 15 amino acids. CDR3 DNA sequence: TGCGCCAGCAGCCGGGACAGGGGCCGGGACACTGAAGCTTTCTTT. Translation: CASSRDRGRDTEAFF.

J is TRBJ2-1 and V is TRBV5-1; tentatively, D is TRBD1 (5 bases). Germline assignment: CDR1 SGHRS and CDR2 YFSETQ. The CDR3 sequence is 15 residues long. With 4 bases removed from V and 0 bases from J, the gap between germline ends came to 11 bases. The CDR3 loop is CASSPDITSYNEQFF. Written as DNA, the CDR3 is TGCGCCAGCAGCCCGGACATAACCTCCTACAATGAGCAGTTCTTC.

This chain joins TRBV15 and TRBJ1-6; D may be TRBD1 (5 bases). The V gene lost 6 bases and the J gene lost 0 bases, with 12 bases spanning the gap. CDR1 and CDR2 (germline): LNHNV, YYDKDF (reference sequence). There are 16 residues in the CDR3. The CDR3 region has the DNA TGTGCCACCAGGAAGGGGAAGAGCTCCTATAATTCACCCCTCCACTTT. It specifies CATRKGKSSYNSPLHF.

J is TRBJ2-7 and V is TRBV27; perhaps TRBD2 as D (6 bases). The length of the CDR3 is 14 residues. Germline CDR1 and CDR2: MNHEY and SMNVEV (reference sequence). Trimming took off 2 bases at V and 4 bases at J, with 12 bases between the two ends. The CDR3 is CASSLDGSGYEQYF. CDR3 nucleotide sequence: TGTGCCAGCAGTTTAGACGGGAGCGGATACGAGCAGTACTTC.

This chain connects TRBV10-3 to TRBJ2-1, with D perhaps being TRBD1 or TRBD2 (6 bases each). This CDR3 spans 15 amino acids. In germline, CDR1 is ENHRY, CDR2 SYGVKD. Deletions cut 2 bases from V and 7 bases from J, with 15 bases between. CDR3 in amino acids: CAISEVSGARNEQFF. CDR3 in DNA: TGTGCCATCAGTGAGGTGTCGGGGGCCAGAAATGAGCAGTTCTTC.

The chain carries TRBV2 and TRBJ2-3; D ambiguous. With 6 bases removed from V and 0 bases from J, the gap between germline ends came to 19 bases. Germline loops: CDR1 SNHLY, CDR2 FYNNEI. The CDR3 covers 17 residues. CDR3 sequence reads: CASRALKAWVSTDTQYF. DNA for the CDR3: TGTGCCAGCAGGGCCCTGAAGGCGTGGGTAAGCACAGATACGCAGTATTTT.

CDR3 region: CASSLAERQETQYF. CDR3 nucleotide sequence: TGTGCCAGCAGCTTGGCCGAACGGCAAGAGACCCAGTACTTC. The rearrangement joins TRBV5-4 to TRBJ2-5; D gene ambiguous. The CDR3 spans 14 residues. Germline values: CDR1 SGHNT, CDR2 YYREEE (reference sequence). V dropped 0 bases and J dropped 2 bases, with 8 bases sitting between them.

The chain links TRBV18 to TRBJ2-7, with TRBD1 as a possible D gene (6 bases). Trimming took 0 bases from V and 5 from J, leaving 11 bases between them. The CDR3 loop spans 14 amino acids. CDR1 KGHSH and CDR2 LQKENI come from the germline V gene. The CDR3 loop reads CASSPPDSPNEQYF. Here the CDR3 DNA reads TGTGCCAGCTCACCACCGGACAGTCCGAACGAGCAGTACTTC. Variable domain in full (rest from reference TRBV18 and TRBJ2-7): NAGVMQNPRHLVRRRGQEARLRCSPMKGHSHVYWYRQLPEEGLKFMVYLQKENIIDESGMPKERFSAEFPKEGPSILRIQQVVRGDSAAYFCASSPPDSPNEQYFGPGTRLTVT.

This chain joins TRBV18 and TRBJ2-2; a possible D gene is TRBD1 (5 bases). This CDR3 is built from 15 residues. V lost 3 bases to trimming and J lost 10 bases, with 18 bases between them. The germline V gene has CDR1 KGHSH and CDR2 LQKENI. CDR3 amino acids: CASSPGQGTNEELFF. As DNA, the CDR3 is TGTGCCAGCTCACCGGGCCAGGGTACAAATGAGGAGCTGTTTTTT.

The chain has TRBV23-1 and TRBJ2-7; D is possibly TRBD2 (5 bases). TRBV23-1 is an ORF for which the function is uncertain. CDR3 length equals 17 residues. Deletions cut 1 base from V and 1 base from J, with 17 bases between. CDR3: CASSQLRVGQISYEQYF. In DNA, the CDR3 is TGCGCCAGCAGTCAATTGAGGGTAGGGCAGATTTCCTACGAGCAGTACTTC.

CDR3 in amino acids: CASSSWSGTHNEQFF. DNA for the CDR3: TGTGCCAGCAGCTCTTGGAGCGGGACCCACAATGAGCAGTTCTTC. V usage is TRBV7-3 and J usage is TRBJ2-1; 7 nucleotides match TRBD2. V was clipped by 4 bases and J by 5 bases; unmatched bases: 8. CDR1 is SGHTA, CDR2 FQGTGA, per germline. There are 15 residues in the CDR3.

V gene TRBV5-1 combines with J gene TRBJ2-5; D unresolved. Per the germline V gene, CDR1 is SGHRS and CDR2 is YFSETQ. The V end was cut by 1 base, the J end by 4 bases, with 2 bases between. This CDR3 has 11 residues. CDR3 bases: TGCGCCAGCAGCTTGCTAGAGACCCAGTACTTC. Translating gives CASSLLETQYF.

V gene TRBV20-1 combines with J gene TRBJ1-2; D is unresolved. The CDR3 contains 11 residues. V gave up 3 bases and J gave up 11 bases, with 13 bases separating them. CDR1 is DFQATT, CDR2 SNEGSKA, per germline (reference sequence). This chain's CDR3 is CSASTGDLYTF. The CDR3 nucleotides read TGCAGTGCTAGCACTGGTGATTTGTACACCTTC.